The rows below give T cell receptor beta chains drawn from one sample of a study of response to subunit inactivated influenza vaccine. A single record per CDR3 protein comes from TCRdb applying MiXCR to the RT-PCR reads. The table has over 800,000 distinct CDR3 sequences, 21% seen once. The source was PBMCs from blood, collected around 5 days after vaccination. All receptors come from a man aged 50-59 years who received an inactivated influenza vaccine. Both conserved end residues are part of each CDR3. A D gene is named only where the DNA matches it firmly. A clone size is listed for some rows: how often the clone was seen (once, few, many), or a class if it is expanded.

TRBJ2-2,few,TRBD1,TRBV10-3,CAIMDRGTGELFF,TGTGCCATCATGGACAGGGGCACCGGGGAGCTGTTTTTT
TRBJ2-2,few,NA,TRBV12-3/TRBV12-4,CASSTYTAGELFF,TGTGCCAGCAGTACCTACACGGCCGGGGAGCTGTTTTTT
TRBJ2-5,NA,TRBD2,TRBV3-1,CASSQGTSGYQETQYF,TGTGCCAGCAGCCAAGGAACTAGCGGTTACCAAGAGACCCAGTACTTC
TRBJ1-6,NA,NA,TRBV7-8,CASSLGVGSAAYNSPLHF,TGTGCCAGCAGCTTAGGGGTGGGCAGCGCGGCCTATAATTCACCCCTCCACTTT
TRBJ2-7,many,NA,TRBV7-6,CASSLIPHEQYF,TGTGCCAGCAGCTTAATTCCCCACGAGCAGTACTTC
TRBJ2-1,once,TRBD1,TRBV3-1,CASNLRDRGPNEQFF,TGTGCCAGCAACCTCCGGGACAGGGGGCCCAATGAGCAGTTCTTC
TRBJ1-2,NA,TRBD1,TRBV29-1,CSVPDLQGNYGYTF,TGCAGCGTCCCGGATCTACAGGGGAACTATGGCTACACCTTC
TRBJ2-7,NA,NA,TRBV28,CASSPTWDGYEQYF,TGTGCCAGCAGCCCGACCTGGGACGGGTACGAGCAGTACTTC
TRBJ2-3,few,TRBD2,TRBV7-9,CASSSSGAIIF,TGTGCCAGCAGCTCCAGCGGGGCCATCATTTTT
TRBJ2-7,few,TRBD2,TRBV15,CATSRESTGGLNEQYF,TGTGCCACCAGCAGAGAGTCCACGGGAGGGCTTAACGAGCAGTACTTC
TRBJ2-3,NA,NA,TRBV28,CASSFTGTSTDTQYF,TGTGCCAGCAGTTTCACAGGGACGAGCACAGATACGCAGTATTTT
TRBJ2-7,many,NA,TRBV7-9,CASSPSGPSPYEQYF,TGTGCCAGCAGCCCAAGCGGTCCTTCTCCGTACGAGCAGTACTTC
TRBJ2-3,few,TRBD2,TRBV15,CATRGTTLNTQYF,TGTGCCACCAGGGGGACTACCTTAAATACGCAGTATTTT
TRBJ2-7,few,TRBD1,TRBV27,CASSLSGGHARQYF,TGTGCCAGCAGTTTATCAGGGGGCCACGCTCGTCAGTACTTC
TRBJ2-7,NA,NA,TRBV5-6,CASSFGQFCEQYF,TGTGCCAGCAGCTTCGGGCAATTCTGCGAGCAGTACTTC
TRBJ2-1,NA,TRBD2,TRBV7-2,CASSSLAGSNEQFF,TGTGCCAGCAGCTCACTAGCGGGTTCCAATGAGCAGTTCTTC
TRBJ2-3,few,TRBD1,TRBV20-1,CSPMDRRRGLDTQYF,TGCAGTCCGATGGACAGGCGACGGGGCCTAGATACGCAGTATTTT
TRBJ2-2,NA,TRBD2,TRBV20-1,CSARDTGGTGELFF,TGCAGTGCTAGAGATACGGGAGGCACCGGGGAGCTGTTTTTT
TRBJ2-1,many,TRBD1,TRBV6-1,CASSPTRTGGYNEQFF,TGTGCCAGCAGTCCCACCCGGACAGGGGGCTACAATGAGCAGTTCTTC
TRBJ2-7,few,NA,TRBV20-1,CSASPVSSYEQYF,TGCAGTGCTAGCCCGGTTAGCTCCTACGAGCAGTACTTC
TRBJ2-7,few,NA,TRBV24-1,CATSDSRRSSYEQYF,TGTGCCACCAGTGACTCACGGAGGAGCTCCTACGAGCAGTACTTC
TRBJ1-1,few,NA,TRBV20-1,CSAETGGWAEAFF,TGCAGTGCTGAGACAGGTGGTTGGGCTGAAGCTTTCTTT
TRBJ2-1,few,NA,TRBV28,CASSLRDRLYNEQFF,TGTGCCAGCAGTTTACGGGACCGATTATACAATGAGCAGTTCTTC
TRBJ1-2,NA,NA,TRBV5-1,CASSLAPGTHEYGYTF,TGCGCCAGCAGCTTGGCGCCTGGGACGCACGAATATGGCTACACCTTC
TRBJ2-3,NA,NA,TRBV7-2,CASSPPGLYTQYF,TGTGCCAGCAGCCCACCGGGGTTATATACGCAGTATTTT
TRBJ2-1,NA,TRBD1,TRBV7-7,CASSLSGQGGDEQFF,TGTGCTAGCAGCTTATCGGGACAGGGTGGTGATGAGCAGTTCTTC
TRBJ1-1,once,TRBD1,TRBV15,CATSRDRQGTEAFF,TGTGCCACCAGCAGAGACCGACAGGGCACTGAAGCTTTCTTT
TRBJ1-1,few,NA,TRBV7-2,CASSRGRVTEAFF,TGTGCCAGCAGCCGAGGGCGGGTTACTGAAGCTTTCTTT
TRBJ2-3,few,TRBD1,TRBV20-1,CSANRQGRDTQYF,TGCAGTGCTAATCGACAGGGAAGAGATACGCAGTATTTT
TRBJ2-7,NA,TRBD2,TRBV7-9,CASSLLNLAGVGEQYF,TGTGCCAGCAGCCTCCTCAACCTAGCGGGAGTTGGCGAGCAGTACTTC
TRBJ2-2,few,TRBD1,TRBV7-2,CASSHRGRNTGELFF,TGTGCCAGCAGCCACAGGGGGAGGAACACCGGGGAGCTGTTTTTT
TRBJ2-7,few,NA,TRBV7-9,CASSLVSLASYEQYF,TGTGCCAGCAGCTTAGTCTCCCTAGCGAGCTACGAGCAGTACTTC
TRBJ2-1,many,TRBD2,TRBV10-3,CATRYSGVYNEQFF,TGTGCCACAAGGTATAGCGGGGTTTACAATGAGCAGTTCTTC
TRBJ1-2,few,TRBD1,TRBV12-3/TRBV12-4,CASRSTTGSYGYTF,TGTGCCAGCAGAAGTACGACAGGGTCATATGGCTACACCTTC
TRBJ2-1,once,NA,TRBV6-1,CASSGLGNLNEQFF,TGTGCCAGCAGCGGGCTAGGAAACTTAAATGAGCAGTTCTTC
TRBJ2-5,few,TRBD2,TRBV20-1,CSARNRASGGETQYF,TGCAGTGCTAGAAATAGGGCTAGCGGGGGTGAGACCCAGTACTTC
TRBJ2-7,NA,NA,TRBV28,CASSSLYYEQYF,TGTGCCAGCAGTTCCCTATACTACGAGCAGTACTTC
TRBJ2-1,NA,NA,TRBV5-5,CASSSGEVGYNEQFF,TGTGCCAGCAGCTCGGGGGAGGTCGGTTACAATGAGCAGTTCTTC
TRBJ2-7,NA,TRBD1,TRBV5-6,CASSLAVDRRAYEQYF,TGTGCCAGCAGCTTGGCTGTGGACAGGAGAGCCTACGAGCAGTACTTC
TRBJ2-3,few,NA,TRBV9,CASSATMGGGGQDTQYF,TGTGCCAGCAGCGCCACCATGGGGGGGGGCGGTCAGGATACGCAGTATTTT
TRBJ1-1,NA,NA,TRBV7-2,CASSYAIGRNTEAFF,TGTGCCAGCAGCTACGCAATCGGGAGGAACACTGAAGCTTTCTTT
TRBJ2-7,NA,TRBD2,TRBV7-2,CASSIRTSGTYEQYF,TGTGCCAGCAGCATACGGACTAGCGGGACCTACGAGCAGTACTTC
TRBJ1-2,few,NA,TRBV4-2,CASSYGSQEGGYTF,TGTGCCAGCAGCTACGGGAGTCAAGAAGGGGGCTACACCTTC
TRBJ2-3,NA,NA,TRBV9,CASSVGNSAYTDTQYF,TGTGCCAGCAGCGTAGGGAATAGCGCCTACACAGATACGCAGTATTTT
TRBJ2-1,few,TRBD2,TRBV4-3,CASSQELAEFSYNEQFF,TGCGCCAGCAGCCAAGAGCTAGCGGAATTCTCCTACAATGAGCAGTTCTTC
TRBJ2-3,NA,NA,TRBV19,CASHAATSDTQYF,TGTGCCAGCCACGCGGCGACTTCAGATACGCAGTATTTT
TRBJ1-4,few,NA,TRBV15,CATSSEPSEKLFF,TGTGCCACCAGCAGTGAACCCTCAGAAAAACTGTTTTTT
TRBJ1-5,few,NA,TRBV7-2,CASSLVAIGGQPQHF,TGTGCCAGCAGCTTAGTGGCAATAGGAGGGCAGCCCCAGCATTTT
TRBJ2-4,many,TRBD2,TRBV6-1,CASGRGSGSPQYF,TGTGCCAGCGGACGGGGTAGCGGGAGCCCCCAGTACTTC
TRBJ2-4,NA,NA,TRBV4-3,CASSQDGSLVNIQYF,TGCGCCAGCAGCCAAGACGGGAGTCTGGTGAACATTCAGTACTTC